The clone carrying this T cell receptor beta chain was detected many times. What it binds is not known. The read halts 3 residues ahead of the CDR3 end, with the missing end drawn from the germline J gene. The CDR3 has 13 amino acids. Germline CDR1 is SQVTM and CDR2 is ANQGSEA. This entry belongs to a study of T cell clonality in common variable immunodeficiency. Blood samples were heparinized, about 5 to 9 ml per donor. Clones were sequenced by immunoSEQ multiplex PCR, and TCRdb holds only the in-frame ones, with some missing. The sample holds tens of thousands of clones, and no clone turns up only once. Notes on the study in general: CVID patient heterogeneity limited repertoire-clinical complication correlations. T cell subpopulation sequencing would be needed to explain CVID clonality. TCRbeta clonality was increased in CVID versus healthy controls.

Material: peripheral blood mononuclear cells. The receptor's source is a person between 18 and 70 years old in good health. The chain couples TRBV29-1 to TRBJ2-3, with TRBD1 matching over 7 bases. Incomplete CDR3 DNA: TGCAGCGTTGAGGGGACAGTCCAAGAGACG. Translation: CSVEGTVQET. In full, the CDR3 reads CSVEGTVQETQYF.